Below, 20 T cell receptor beta chains from the same sample are listed, as sequenced in a study of early T cells in non-severe SARS-CoV-2 infection. TCRdb ran MiXCR on the 5' RACE reads and lists one entry per CDR3 protein. The table has approximately 71,000 distinct CDR3 sequences, roughly 13% seen once. Sequencing was carried out using whole blood. The receptors stem from an adult who was a healthcare worker with PCR-confirmed SARS-CoV-2 infection or an uninfected control (not recorded which).

There are many counts of this clonotype. The chain combines TRBV20-1 with TRBJ1-5, with no clear D. The CDR3 has 15 residues. The V end was cut by 4 bases, the J end by 5 bases, with 18 bases between. CDR1 is DFQATT and CDR2 is SNEGSKA in the germline V gene (reference sequence). The CDR3 region has the DNA TGCAGTGCTATGGTGGGGTCTTTAAGGGATCAGCCCCAGCATTTT. Translation gives CSAMVGSLRDQPQHF.

This clonotype was detected ten times or more. The chain joins TRBV6-2 or TRBV6-3 to TRBJ2-2; possibly TRBD1 for D (5 bases). Germline loops: CDR1 MNHEY, CDR2 SVGEGT. The ends were cut back, 0 bases at V and 6 bases at J, with 8 bases in the middle. The CDR3 runs to 14 residues. This CDR3 is CASSYSQGPGELFF. The CDR3 coding sequence is TGTGCCAGCAGTTACTCGCAGGGCCCCGGGGAGCTGTTTTTT.

The chain links TRBV15 to TRBJ2-2; no definite D call. In germline, CDR1 is LNHNV, CDR2 YYDKDF (reference sequence). This CDR3 has 14 residues. Trimming removed 5 bases from V and 7 bases from J, with 14 bases in between. The CDR3 sequence: CATSRRSELGELFF. As DNA, the CDR3 is TGTGCCACCAGCCGACGCTCCGAGCTCGGGGAGCTGTTTTTT.

The chain uses TRBV3-1 and TRBJ1-1, with 7 bases that match TRBD1. This CDR3 comprises 13 residues. V lost 1 base and J lost 8; bases outside the gene matches: 4. CDR1 is LGHDT and CDR2 is YNNKEL in the germline V gene (reference sequence). CDR3 region: CASSQGGQLEAFF. CDR3 DNA: TGTGCCAGCAGCCAAGGGGGACAGTTAGAAGCTTTCTTT.

This chain joins TRBV10-3 and TRBJ2-7, with D perhaps matching TRBD2 (6 bases). V lost 11 bases and J lost 3, with 14 bases in between. This CDR3 contains 12 residues. CDR1 and CDR2 from the germline V gene are ENHRY and SYGVKD. The CDR3 region is CASAPGVYEQYF. The CDR3 DNA reads TGTGCCTCAGCGCCGGGGGTCTACGAGCAGTACTTC.

The chain uses TRBV6-6 and TRBJ1-2, with TRBD1 identical over 9 bases. Germline V gene sequence: CDR1 MNHNY, CDR2 SVGAGI (reference sequence). The CDR3 contains 17 residues. The trim removed 2 bases at V and 5 bases at J, leaving 12 bases unmatched. CDR3 sequence: CASSYPPGQGIGYGYTF. The CDR3 DNA is TGTGCCAGCAGTTACCCCCCGGGACAGGGAATCGGGTATGGCTACACCTTC.

At least ten counts were recorded for this clonotype. This sequence joins TRBV10-3 and TRBJ1-2, with D hard to call. The CDR3 totals 12 residues. V was clipped by 4 bases and J by 8 bases, with 11 bases between them. Germline V gives CDR1 ENHRY, CDR2 SYGVKD. The CDR3 region has the DNA TGTGCCATCAGTGGTGACACGGCGGGCTACACCTTC. Translated, it gives CAISGDTAGYTF.

In this sample, this clonotype turned up a few times. V is TRBV3-1 and J is TRBJ1-2; D is perhaps TRBD1 (5 bases). The germline gives CDR1 LGHDT, CDR2 YNNKEL (reference sequence). The CDR3 sequence is 15 residues long. Trimming left V 3 bases short and J 0 bases short, with 11 bases between. The CDR3 reads CASSHAGTSNYGYTF. CDR3 DNA sequence: TGTGCCAGCAGCCACGCCGGGACTTCTAACTATGGCTACACCTTC.

The genes are TRBV7-9 and TRBJ1-2, with D perhaps matching TRBD1 (5 bases). Germline-derived CDR1 and CDR2 are SEHNR and FQNEAQ (reference sequence). Trimming shortened V by 4 bases and J by 13 bases, and 19 bases separated the two germline ends. This CDR3 contains 13 residues. The CDR3 DNA reads TGTGCCAGCAGCTCGGAAAGCAGGGCATCCGGCACCTTC. It translates to CASSSESRASGTF.

This clonotype turned up a few times. The chain uses TRBV29-1 and TRBJ2-3, with D possibly being TRBD1 (7 bases). The germline CDR1 and CDR2 sequences are SQVTM and ANQGSEA. This CDR3 spans 15 amino acids. Trimming pared 7 bases from V and 1 base from J, leaving 18 bases between. CDR3 nucleotides: TGCAGCGCCTCGACAGGGAGGTTGGGCACAGATACGCAGTATTTT. It codes for CSASTGRLGTDTQYF.

This clonotype occurred many times. The chain uses TRBV5-6 and TRBJ2-3; D not resolved. CDR1 SGHDT and CDR2 YYEEEE come from the germline V gene. V lost 3 bases and J 2 bases, leaving 16 bases between the germline ends. This CDR3 spans 16 amino acids. For the CDR3, the DNA is TGTGCCAGCAGCTCAACTGGTGTAACTCTCACAGATACGCAGTATTTT. Protein product: CASSSTGVTLTDTQYF.

This clonotype was counted ten times or more. J is TRBJ2-7 and V is TRBV7-2; 9 bases line up with TRBD2. Germline V lookup: CDR1 SGHTA, CDR2 FQGNSA. The CDR3 has 13 amino acids. V shed 1 base, J shed 7 bases, and the junction held 2 bases outside the gene matches. CDR3 residues: CASSLGLADEQYF. The CDR3 nucleotides are TGTGCCAGCAGCTTAGGACTAGCGGATGAGCAGTACTTC.

This rearrangement joins TRBV28 to TRBJ2-7; 12 nucleotides agree with TRBD2. V trimming: 6 bases; J trimming: 6 bases; junction bases outside the gene matches: 6. Germline CDR1 reads MDHEN; CDR2 reads SYDVKM. The CDR3 is made up of 14 amino acids. The chain's CDR3 is CASRASGGAGEQYF. Written as DNA, the CDR3 is TGTGCCAGCAGGGCTAGCGGGGGGGCTGGCGAGCAGTACTTC.

This clonotype was picked up a small number of times. The chain carries TRBV29-1 and TRBJ2-3, with D perhaps matching TRBD1 (6 bases). CDR3 length: 13 amino acids. V lost 4 bases and J lost 6, with 14 bases in between. Germline lookup yields CDR1 SQVTM and CDR2 ANQGSEA. Here the CDR3 DNA reads TGCAGCGTTGGTGTCAGGGGAAGGGATACGCAGTATTTT. Its protein product is CSVGVRGRDTQYF.

The chain is built from TRBV9 and TRBJ1-5, with D uncertain. Germline V CDR1 and CDR2: SGDLS, YYNGEE. V lost 3 bases and J lost 3, with 10 bases in between. This CDR3 is built from 14 residues. The CDR3 loop reads CASSADLFNQPQHF. The CDR3 DNA reads TGTGCCAGCAGCGCGGATCTATTCAATCAGCCCCAGCATTTT. Using reference TRBV9 and TRBJ1-5 for the parts outside the CDR3, the full variable domain is DSGVTQTPKHLITATGQRVTLRCSPRSGDLSVYWYQQSLDQGLQFLIQYYNGEERAKGNILERFSAQQFPDLHSELNLSSLELGDSALYFCASSADLFNQPQHFGDGTRLSIL.

The chain couples TRBV18 to TRBJ1-2; 7 bases map to TRBD1. The CDR3 has 12 residues. Germline loops: CDR1 KGHSH, CDR2 LQKENI. V dropped 1 base and J dropped 8; count of bases not matched to a gene: 1. The CDR3 is CASSPRDSGYTF. As DNA, the CDR3 is TGTGCCAGCTCACCACGGGACAGCGGCTACACCTTC. Combining the CDR3 with reference TRBV18 and TRBJ1-2 gives the whole variable domain NAGVMQNPRHLVRRRGQEARLRCSPMKGHSHVYWYRQLPEEGLKFMVYLQKENIIDESGMPKERFSAEFPKEGPSILRIQQVVRGDSAAYFCASSPRDSGYTFGSGTRLTVV.

This clonotype was observed many times. CDR3 in DNA: TGCGCCAGCAGCTGGGACACCGGAAACACCATATATTTT. Amino acids: CASSWDTGNTIYF. The J gene is TRBJ1-3, the V gene TRBV5-1; a possible D gene is TRBD1 (6 bases). The V gene lost 3 bases and the J gene lost 4 bases, with 8 bases spanning the gap. The CDR3 totals 13 residues. From germline, CDR1 is SGHRS and CDR2 YFSETQ.

This clonotype was recorded many times. The rearrangement uses TRBV7-9 and TRBJ2-2, with 7 bases fitting TRBD2. The CDR3 spans 16 residues. The V gene's germline CDR1 is SEHNR and CDR2 FQNEAQ (reference sequence). J gave up 6 bases and V 3 bases, and 10 bases lay outside the gene matches. Written as DNA, the CDR3 is TGTGCCAGCAGCTTCTCTTCCGGGAGGACCTCCGGGGAGCTGTTTTTT. Protein sequence: CASSFSSGRTSGELFF.

This clonotype was counted at least ten times. The CDR3 here is CASSLGLADYNEQFF. The CDR3 DNA follows: TGTGCCAGCAGCTTGGGACTAGCGGATTACAATGAGCAGTTCTTC. This chain uses TRBV11-2 with TRBJ2-1; 11 bases line up with TRBD2. Germline-derived CDR1 and CDR2 are SGHAT and FQNNGV. The trim removed 3 bases at V and 4 bases at J, leaving 2 bases unmatched. There are 15 residues in the CDR3.

This chain links TRBV5-5 with TRBJ2-3; the D call may be TRBD1 or TRBD2 (5 bases each). This CDR3 region has 16 residues. V was pared by 0 bases and J by 0 bases, with 11 bases between. Per the germline V gene, CDR1 is SGHKS and CDR2 is YYEKEE (reference sequence). This CDR3 is CASSLGGVGSTDTQYF. The CDR3 DNA reads as TGTGCCAGCAGCTTGGGAGGGGTAGGGAGCACAGATACGCAGTATTTT.